These 7 T cell receptor beta chains share one sample of origin, sequenced in a study of CD8 T cells in ankylosing spondylitis. Study findings and constraints: Ankylosing spondylitis blood seemed to carry a telltale TCR beta motif made of roughly eight highly homologous variants.

Which antigens these TCRs recognize remains unknown. TCRdb processed the 5' RACE reads anew with MiXCR; each CDR3 protein has one entry. The sample contains 450,000 to 550,000 distinct CDR3 sequences, approximately 5% of which appear only once. Sequences were obtained from blood, either unsorted or a sorted T cell fraction (not recorded which). These receptors all stem from a male donor with ankylosing spondylitis.

This clonotype has ten or more counts. The chain recombines TRBV28 with TRBJ2-2, with 8 bases that match TRBD2. Germline V gene lookup returns CDR1 MDHEN and CDR2 SYDVKM. Unmatched junction bases numbered 9, after V lost 7 bases and J lost 2 bases. CDR3 length equals 16 residues. This CDR3 reads CASTSGGEINTGELFF. In nucleotides, the CDR3 is TGTGCCAGCACCTCCGGGGGGGAAATAAACACCGGGGAGCTGTTTTTT. Drawing the rest from reference TRBV28 and TRBJ2-2, the complete variable domain is DVKVTQSSRYLVKRTGEKVFLECVQDMDHENMFWYRQDPGLGLRLIYFSYDVKMKEKGDIPEGYSVSREKKERFSLILESASTNQTSMYLCASTSGGEINTGELFFGEGSRLTVL.

V is TRBV4-1 and J is TRBJ2-2; D is perhaps TRBD1 or TRBD2 (5 bases each). The ends were cut back, 7 bases at V and 4 bases at J, with 16 bases in the middle. The CDR3 loop spans 15 amino acids. Germline CDR1 reads MGHRA; CDR2 reads YSYEKL. CDR3 DNA: TGCGCCAGCAATAAAGGCTCGGGGACCACCGGGGAGCTGTTTTTT. Its protein product is CASNKGSGTTGELFF.

At least ten counts were recorded for this clonotype. The chain has TRBV29-1 and TRBJ1-5, with D hard to call. CDR1 is SQVTM and CDR2 is ANQGSEA in the germline V gene. V gave up 4 bases and J gave up 2 bases, with 9 bases separating them. The CDR3 loop spans 13 amino acids. CDR3 in amino acids: CSVVGQGNQPQHF. In DNA form, the CDR3 reads TGCAGCGTTGTCGGGCAGGGCAATCAGCCCCAGCATTTT.

There are many counts of this clonotype. The chain couples TRBV7-8 to TRBJ2-7; D perhaps matches TRBD2 (6 bases). V lost 5 bases, J lost 2 bases, and 13 bases lay in between. The V gene's germline CDR1 is SGHVS and CDR2 FQNEAQ. CDR3 size: 14 residues. CDR3 loop: CASSRPGLPYEQYF. The CDR3 DNA follows: TGTGCCAGCAGCCGACCGGGACTCCCCTACGAGCAGTACTTC.

This clonotype occurred a few times. The J gene is TRBJ2-7, the V gene TRBV20-1; D might be TRBD1 (5 bases). The CDR3 extends over 13 amino acids. Germline V gene data show CDR1 as DFQATT and CDR2 as SNEGSKA (reference sequence). V shed 3 bases and J shed 5 bases, with 14 bases lying between them. This CDR3 reads CSARGPVHDEQYF. The CDR3 region has the DNA TGCAGTGCTAGGGGGCCCGTTCATGACGAGCAGTACTTC.

This clonotype was counted ten times or more. V gene TRBV6-2 or TRBV6-3 combines with J gene TRBJ1-1; D unresolved. Looked up from germline, CDR1 is MNHEY and CDR2 is SVGEGT. CDR3 size: 11 residues. V lost 6 bases and J lost 10, with 12 bases in between. The CDR3 nucleotides are TGTGCCAGCAGCCAAGGGTTTGCAGCTTTCTTT. This translates into CASSQGFAAFF.

This clonotype was detected a few times. The rearrangement joins TRBV5-1 to TRBJ2-1; 12 nucleotides align to TRBD2. The CDR3 extends over 17 amino acids. V lost 3 bases to trimming and J lost 4 bases; unmatched junction nucleotides: 8. The germline gives CDR1 SGHRS, CDR2 YFSETQ. The CDR3 DNA follows: TGCGCCAGCAGCTCGAGACGACTAGCGGGGGATTACAATGAGCAGTTCTTC. Protein product: CASSSRRLAGDYNEQFF.